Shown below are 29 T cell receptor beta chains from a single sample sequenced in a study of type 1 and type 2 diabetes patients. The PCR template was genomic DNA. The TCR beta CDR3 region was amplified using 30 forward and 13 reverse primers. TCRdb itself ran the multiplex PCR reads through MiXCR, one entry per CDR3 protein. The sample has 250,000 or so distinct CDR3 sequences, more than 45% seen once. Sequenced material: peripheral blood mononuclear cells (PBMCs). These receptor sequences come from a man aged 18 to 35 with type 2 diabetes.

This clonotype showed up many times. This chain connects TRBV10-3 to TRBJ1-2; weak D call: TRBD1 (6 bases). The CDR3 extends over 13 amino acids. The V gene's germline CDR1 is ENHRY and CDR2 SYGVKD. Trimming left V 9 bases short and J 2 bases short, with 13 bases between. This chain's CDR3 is CAIPGATNYGYTF. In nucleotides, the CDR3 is TGTGCCATTCCAGGGGCCACAAACTATGGCTACACCTTC.

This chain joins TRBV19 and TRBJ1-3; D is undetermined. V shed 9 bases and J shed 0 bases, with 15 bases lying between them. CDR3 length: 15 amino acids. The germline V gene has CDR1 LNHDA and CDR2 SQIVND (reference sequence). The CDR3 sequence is CASGGDSSSGNTIYF. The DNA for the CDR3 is TGTGCCAGCGGAGGAGACTCCAGCTCTGGAAACACCATATATTTT.

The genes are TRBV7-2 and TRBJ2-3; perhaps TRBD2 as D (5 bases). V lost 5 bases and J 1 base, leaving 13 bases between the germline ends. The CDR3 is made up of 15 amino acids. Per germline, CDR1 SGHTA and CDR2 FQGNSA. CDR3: CASSKGVGGTDTQYF. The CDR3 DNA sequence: TGTGCCAGCAGCAAGGGAGTAGGCGGCACAGATACGCAGTATTTT.

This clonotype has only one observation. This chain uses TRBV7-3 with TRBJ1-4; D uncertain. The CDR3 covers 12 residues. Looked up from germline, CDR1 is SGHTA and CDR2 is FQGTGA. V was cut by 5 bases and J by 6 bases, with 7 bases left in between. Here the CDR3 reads CASSSDDEKLFF. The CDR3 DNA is TGTGCCAGCAGCAGCGACGATGAAAAACTGTTTTTT.

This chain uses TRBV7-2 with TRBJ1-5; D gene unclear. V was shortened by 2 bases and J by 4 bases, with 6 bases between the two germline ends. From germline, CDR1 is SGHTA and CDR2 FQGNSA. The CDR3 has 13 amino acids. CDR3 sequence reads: CASSLWGNQPQHF. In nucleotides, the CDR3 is TGTGCCAGCAGCTTATGGGGTAATCAGCCCCAGCATTTT.

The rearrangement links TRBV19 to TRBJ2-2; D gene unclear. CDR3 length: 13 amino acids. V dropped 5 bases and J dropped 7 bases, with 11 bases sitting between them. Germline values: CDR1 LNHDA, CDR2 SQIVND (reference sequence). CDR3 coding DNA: TGTGCCAGTAGTCCAACGGTTAACGGGGAGCTGTTTTTT. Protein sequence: CASSPTVNGELFF.

CDR3 nucleotides: TGTGCCAGCAGTTACTCGATTAGGGGTGGGCAGTTCTTC. As protein: CASSYSIRGGQFF. J is TRBJ2-1 and V is TRBV6-2 or TRBV6-3; TRBD1 is a possible D gene (5 bases). Germline values: CDR1 MNHEY, CDR2 SVGEGT. The CDR3 extends over 13 amino acids. The V end was cut by 0 bases, the J end by 12 bases, with 12 bases between.

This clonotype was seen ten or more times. DNA for the CDR3: TGTGCCAGCAGTGGCCTACAGGCCTTGGGCACTGAAGCTTTCTTT. It translates to CASSGLQALGTEAFF. V gene TRBV2 combines with J gene TRBJ1-1; a weak D match, TRBD1 (5 bases). Between the trimmed V and J ends, which lost 4 bases and 4 bases, there was a span of 16 bases. Germline CDR1 SNHLY, CDR2 FYNNEI. The CDR3 covers 15 residues.

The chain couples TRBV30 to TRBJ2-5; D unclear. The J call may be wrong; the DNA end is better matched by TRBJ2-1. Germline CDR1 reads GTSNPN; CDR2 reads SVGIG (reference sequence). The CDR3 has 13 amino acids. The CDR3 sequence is CAWALHLPDEQFF. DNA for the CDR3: TGTGCCTGGGCCCTCCATCTCCCGGATGAGCAGTTCTTC.

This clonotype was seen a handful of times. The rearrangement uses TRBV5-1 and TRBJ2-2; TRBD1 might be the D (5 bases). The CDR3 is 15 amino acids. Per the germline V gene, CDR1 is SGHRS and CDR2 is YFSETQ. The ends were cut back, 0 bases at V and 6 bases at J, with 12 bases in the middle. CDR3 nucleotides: TGCGCCAGCAGCTTGGGCCAGGGTAGAGCCGGGGAGCTGTTTTTT. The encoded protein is CASSLGQGRAGELFF.

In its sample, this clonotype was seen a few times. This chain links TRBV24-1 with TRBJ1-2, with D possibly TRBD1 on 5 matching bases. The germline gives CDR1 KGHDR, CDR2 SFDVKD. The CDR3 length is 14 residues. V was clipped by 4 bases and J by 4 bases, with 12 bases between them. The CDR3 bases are TGTGCCACCAGTGAATCCAGGGAGGTCTATGGCTACACCTTC. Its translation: CATSESREVYGYTF.

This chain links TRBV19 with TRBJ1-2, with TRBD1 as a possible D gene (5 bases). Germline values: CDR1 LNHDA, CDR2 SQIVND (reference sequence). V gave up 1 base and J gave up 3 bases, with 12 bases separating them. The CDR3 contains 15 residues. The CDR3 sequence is CASSIVQGADYGYTF. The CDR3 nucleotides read TGTGCCAGTAGTATAGTCCAGGGAGCGGACTATGGCTACACCTTC.

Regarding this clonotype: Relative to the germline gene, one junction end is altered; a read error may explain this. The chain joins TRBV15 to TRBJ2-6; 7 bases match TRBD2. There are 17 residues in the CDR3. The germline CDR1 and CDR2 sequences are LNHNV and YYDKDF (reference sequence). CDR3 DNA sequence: TGTGCCACCAGCCCTGGGGGGGAGGATTCTGGGGCCAACGCCCTGACTTTC. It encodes CATSPGGEDSGANALTF. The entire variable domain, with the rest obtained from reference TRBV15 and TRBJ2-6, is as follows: DAMVIQNPRYQVTQFGKPVTLSCSQTLNHNVMYWYQQKSSQAPKLLFHYYDKDFNNEADTPDNFQSRRPNTSFCFLDIRSPGLGDTAMYLCATSPGGEDSGANALTFGAGSRLTVL.

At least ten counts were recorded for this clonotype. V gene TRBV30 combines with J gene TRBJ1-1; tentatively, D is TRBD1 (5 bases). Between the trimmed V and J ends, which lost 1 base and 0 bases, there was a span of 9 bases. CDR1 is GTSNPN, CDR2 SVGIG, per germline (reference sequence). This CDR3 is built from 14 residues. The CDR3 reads CAWSEVGLNTEAFF. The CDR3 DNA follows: TGTGCCTGGAGTGAGGTGGGGCTGAACACTGAAGCTTTCTTT.

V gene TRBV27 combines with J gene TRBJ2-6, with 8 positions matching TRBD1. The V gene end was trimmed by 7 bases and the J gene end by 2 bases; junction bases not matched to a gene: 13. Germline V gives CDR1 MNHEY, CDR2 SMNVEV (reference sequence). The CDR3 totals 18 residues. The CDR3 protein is CASTRTGFSSAGANVLTF. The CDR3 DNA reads TGTGCCAGCACAAGGACAGGGTTTTCGTCAGCTGGGGCCAACGTCCTGACTTTC. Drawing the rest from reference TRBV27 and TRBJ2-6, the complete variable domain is EAQVTQNPRYLITVTGKKLTVTCSQNMNHEYMSWYRQDPGLGLRQIYYSMNVEVTDKGDVPEGYKVSRKEKRNFPLILESPSPNQTSLYFCASTRTGFSSAGANVLTFGAGSRLTVL.

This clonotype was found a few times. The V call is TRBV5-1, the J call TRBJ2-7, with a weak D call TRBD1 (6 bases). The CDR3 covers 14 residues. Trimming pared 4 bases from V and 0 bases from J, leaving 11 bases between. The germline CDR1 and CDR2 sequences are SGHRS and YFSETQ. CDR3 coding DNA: TGCGCCAGCAGCCTAAAGGACAGCTCCTACGAGCAGTACTTC. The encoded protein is CASSLKDSSYEQYF.

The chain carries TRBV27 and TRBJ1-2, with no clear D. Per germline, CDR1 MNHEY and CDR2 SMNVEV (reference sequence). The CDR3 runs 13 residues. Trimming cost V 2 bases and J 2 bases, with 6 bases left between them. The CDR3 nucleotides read TGTGCCAGCAGTTTAACACGGAACTATGGCTACACCTTC. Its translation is CASSLTRNYGYTF.

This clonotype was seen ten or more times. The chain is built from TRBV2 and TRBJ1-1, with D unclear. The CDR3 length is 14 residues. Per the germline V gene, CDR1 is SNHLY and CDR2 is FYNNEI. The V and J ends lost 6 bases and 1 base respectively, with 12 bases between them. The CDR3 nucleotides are TGTGCCAGCAGCGAATTCCGGAGGAACACTGAAGCTTTCTTT. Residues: CASSEFRRNTEAFF.

The CDR3 loop reads CSASSLAAREQYF. In nucleotides, the CDR3 is TGCAGTGCTAGTTCTCTAGCGGCGCGGGAGCAGTACTTC. The rearrangement joins TRBV20-1 to TRBJ2-7; 7 bases fit TRBD2. The junction had 9 bases not matched to a gene; V was cut back by 3 bases and J by 7 bases. Germline values: CDR1 DFQATT, CDR2 SNEGSKA (reference sequence). The CDR3 consists of 13 residues.

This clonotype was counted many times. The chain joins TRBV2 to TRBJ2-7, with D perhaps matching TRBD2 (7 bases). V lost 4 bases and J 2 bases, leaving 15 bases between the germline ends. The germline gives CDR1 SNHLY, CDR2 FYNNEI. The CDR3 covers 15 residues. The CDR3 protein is CASSGGGHTTYEQYF. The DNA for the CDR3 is TGTGCCAGCAGTGGCGGGGGACACACGACCTACGAGCAGTACTTC.

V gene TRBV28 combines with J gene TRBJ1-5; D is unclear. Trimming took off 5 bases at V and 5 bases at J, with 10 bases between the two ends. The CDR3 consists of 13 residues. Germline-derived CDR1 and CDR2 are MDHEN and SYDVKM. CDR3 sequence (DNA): TGTGCCAGCAGTCATGGCAGCTATCAGCCCCAGCATTTT. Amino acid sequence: CASSHGSYQPQHF.

The CDR3 is CASSPFPRLAGGRAYDEQFF. In nucleotides, the CDR3 is TGTGCCAGCAGCCCCTTTCCGAGACTAGCGGGGGGGAGGGCGTACGATGAGCAGTTCTTC. The chain couples TRBV7-2 to TRBJ2-1; 14 bases are shared with TRBD2. Germline loops: CDR1 SGHTA, CDR2 FQGNSA. J lost 8 bases, V lost 5 bases, and 20 bases had no gene match. This CDR3 has 20 residues.

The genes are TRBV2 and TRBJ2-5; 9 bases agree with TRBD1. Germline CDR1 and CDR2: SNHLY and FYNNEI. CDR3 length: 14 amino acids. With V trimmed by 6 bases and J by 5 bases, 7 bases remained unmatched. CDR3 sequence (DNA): TGTGCCAGCAGCGCCGGGACAGGGACTGAGACCCAGTACTTC. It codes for CASSAGTGTETQYF.

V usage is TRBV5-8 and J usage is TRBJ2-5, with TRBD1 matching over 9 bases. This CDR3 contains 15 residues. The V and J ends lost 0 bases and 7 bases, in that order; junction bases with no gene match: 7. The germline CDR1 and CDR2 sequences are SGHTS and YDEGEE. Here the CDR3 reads CASSLGQGVSGTQYF. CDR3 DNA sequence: TGTGCCAGCAGCTTGGGACAGGGGGTATCAGGGACCCAGTACTTC.

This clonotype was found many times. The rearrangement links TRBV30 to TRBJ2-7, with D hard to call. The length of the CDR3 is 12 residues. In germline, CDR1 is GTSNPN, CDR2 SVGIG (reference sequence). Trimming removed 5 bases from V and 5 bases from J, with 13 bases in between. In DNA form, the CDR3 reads TGTGCCTGGTACCCCGTTAACCACGAGCAGTACTTC. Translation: CAWYPVNHEQYF.

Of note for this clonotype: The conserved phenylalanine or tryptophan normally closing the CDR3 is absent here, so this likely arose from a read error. The CDR3 region has the DNA TGTGCCAGCAGCTTAGGGACGGCGAGAGAGACCCAGTACTCC. This translates into CASSLGTARETQYS. The V call is TRBV7-6, the J call TRBJ2-5; no definite D call. With 1 base removed from V and 4 bases from J, the gap between germline ends came to 10 bases. The CDR3 length is 14 residues. Germline assignment: CDR1 SGHVS and CDR2 FNYEAQ.

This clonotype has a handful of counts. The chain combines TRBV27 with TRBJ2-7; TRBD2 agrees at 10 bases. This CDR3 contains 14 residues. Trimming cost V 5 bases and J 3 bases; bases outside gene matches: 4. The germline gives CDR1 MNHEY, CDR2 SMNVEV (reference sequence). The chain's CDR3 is CASSPRTSGYEQYF. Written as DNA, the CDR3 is TGTGCCAGCAGTCCACGGACTAGCGGCTACGAGCAGTACTTC.

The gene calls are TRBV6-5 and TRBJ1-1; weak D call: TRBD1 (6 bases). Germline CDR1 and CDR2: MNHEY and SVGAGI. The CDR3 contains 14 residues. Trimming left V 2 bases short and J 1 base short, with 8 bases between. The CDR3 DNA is TGTGCCAGCAGTTACACAGGGCCGAACACTGAAGCTTTCTTT. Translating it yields CASSYTGPNTEAFF.

The CDR3 DNA reads as TGTGCCAGCAGTTTACTCGGGTCGAAACAAGAGACCCAGTACTTC. It yields the protein CASSLLGSKQETQYF. This chain connects TRBV28 to TRBJ2-5; no clear D. Looked up from germline, CDR1 is MDHEN and CDR2 is SYDVKM. The CDR3 runs to 15 residues. V dropped 2 bases and J dropped 2 bases, with 12 bases sitting between them.